These 25 T cell receptor beta chains originate from one sample sequenced in a study of identifying expanded T cells in peripheral blood. Libraries were prepared by immunoSEQ multiplex PCR; TCRdb keeps only in-frame clonotypes and omits some of them. Seen here are some 120,000 clones, roughly 80% observed once, and the top ten hold about 3.1%. Sequencing was performed on blood. The receptors come from a person between 18 and 70 years old in good health.

The rearrangement links TRBV7-9 to TRBJ1-1, with D possibly matching TRBD1 (5 bases). The germline gives CDR1 SEHNR, CDR2 FQNEAQ (reference sequence). The CDR3 is 13 residues long. The ends were cut back, 5 bases at V and 8 bases at J, with 15 bases in the middle. CDR3 sequence: CASSHGGGGEAFF. The CDR3 DNA reads TGTGCCAGCAGCCACGGTGGCGGGGGGGAAGCTTTCTTT.

The chain links TRBV19 to TRBJ1-2, with D hard to call. Per the germline V gene, CDR1 is LNHDA and CDR2 is SQIVND (reference sequence). V was pared by 5 bases and J by 0 bases, with 16 bases between. The CDR3 totals 16 residues. The CDR3 here is CASSSLRTVTNYGYTF. CDR3 in DNA: TGTGCCAGTAGTTCATTAAGGACGGTGACTAACTATGGCTACACCTTC.

The V call is TRBV6-1, the J call TRBJ1-1, with TRBD1 matching 8 bases. The CDR3 length is 13 residues. CDR1 is MNHNS, CDR2 SASEGT, per germline. With 6 bases clipped from V and 4 bases from J, the junction kept 4 bases outside the gene matches. CDR3 loop: CASRTGGSTEAFF. The CDR3 nucleotides are TGTGCCAGCAGAACAGGGGGTAGCACTGAAGCTTTCTTT.

The chain uses TRBV4-1 and TRBJ2-7; a weak D match, TRBD1 (6 bases). V was cut by 6 bases and J by 0 bases, with 15 bases left in between. This CDR3 is 15 amino acids long. Per the germline V gene, CDR1 is MGHRA and CDR2 is YSYEKL. For the CDR3, the DNA is TGCGCCAGCAGACTAGGACAGATGAGCTCCTACGAGCAGTACTTC. This gives the protein CASRLGQMSSYEQYF.

The chain joins TRBV6-5 to TRBJ1-6, with TRBD1 matching over 8 bases. Trimming took 4 bases from V and 12 from J; bases not matched to a gene: 8. The CDR3 length is 14 residues. In germline, CDR1 is MNHEY, CDR2 SVGAGI. This CDR3 is CASSSTGEGVPLHF. The CDR3 DNA follows: TGTGCCAGCAGTTCGACAGGGGAGGGAGTACCCCTCCACTTT.

This sequence joins TRBV7-9 and TRBJ1-6; 7 bases align to TRBD1. Germline assignment: CDR1 SEHNR and CDR2 FQNEAQ (reference sequence). The CDR3 runs 15 residues. V trimming: 0 bases; J trimming: 9 bases; junction bases outside the gene matches: 5. The CDR3 sequence is CASSLAGTASSPLHF. CDR3 bases: TGTGCCAGCAGCTTAGCCGGGACAGCAAGTTCACCCCTCCACTTT.

This clone was seen once. The CDR3 DNA follows: TGTGCCAGCAGCCGCAGGGGCCGACTTCGTGAAGAGACCCAGTACTTC. This gives the protein CASSRRGRLREETQYF. The chain couples TRBV5-4 to TRBJ2-5; maybe TRBD1 (6 bases). This CDR3 is 16 amino acids long. Trimming pared 4 bases from V and 3 bases from J, leaving 19 bases between. CDR1 is SGHNT and CDR2 is YYREEE in the germline V gene (reference sequence).

This clone was detected only a few times. The chain has TRBV18 and TRBJ1-6; maybe TRBD1 (5 bases). Trimming cost V 2 bases and J 8 bases, with 7 bases left between them. Germline CDR1 is KGHSH and CDR2 is LQKENI. CDR3 length: 13 amino acids. The CDR3 loop is CASSPWGDSPLHF. The CDR3, as DNA: TGTGCCAGCTCACCATGGGGGGATTCACCCCTCCACTTT. Using reference TRBV18 and TRBJ1-6 for the parts outside the CDR3, the full variable domain is NAGVMQNPRHLVRRRGQEARLRCSPMKGHSHVYWYRQLPEEGLKFMVYLQKENIIDESGMPKERFSAEFPKEGPSILRIQQVVRGDSAAYFCASSPWGDSPLHFGNGTRLTVT.

The chain carries TRBV9 and TRBJ2-4; D is perhaps TRBD1 (6 bases). Germline V gene lookup returns CDR1 SGDLS and CDR2 YYNGEE. The V end was cut by 2 bases, the J end by 5 bases, with 23 bases between. This CDR3 comprises 18 residues. The CDR3 nucleotides read TGTGCCAGCAGCGTTGCGGCCGAGGGCACAGGGTATGAAAACATTCAGTACTTC. Translated, it gives CASSVAAEGTGYENIQYF.

This CDR3 is CASSLNRGHFNYGYTF. CDR3 bases: TGTGCCAGCTCACTGAACAGGGGGCATTTCAACTATGGCTACACCTTC. This chain joins TRBV18 and TRBJ1-2; 9 nucleotides agree with TRBD1. Germline CDR1 KGHSH, CDR2 LQKENI. This CDR3 contains 16 residues. V dropped 4 bases and J dropped 2; count of bases not matched to a gene: 8. Full variable domain (rest looked up from reference TRBV18 and TRBJ1-2): NAGVMQNPRHLVRRRGQEARLRCSPMKGHSHVYWYRQLPEEGLKFMVYLQKENIIDESGMPKERFSAEFPKEGPSILRIQQVVRGDSAAYFCASSLNRGHFNYGYTFGSGTRLTVV.

This clone was seen a single time. The chain has TRBV7-2 and TRBJ2-7; 9 nucleotides align to TRBD1. The V and J ends lost 5 bases and 1 base, in that order; junction bases with no gene match: 6. This CDR3 has 15 residues. The germline gives CDR1 SGHTA, CDR2 FQGNSA. CDR3 sequence (DNA): TGTGCCAGCAGCCCCCGGGACAGGGCGTCCTACGAGCAGTACTTC. Translated: CASSPRDRASYEQYF.

Here the CDR3 DNA reads TGTGCCAGCAGGACTAGCGCTCACGGAGATACGCAGTATTTT. As protein: CASRTSAHGDTQYF. The chain joins TRBV6-1 to TRBJ2-3; 8 nucleotides match TRBD2. The trim removed 6 bases at V and 5 bases at J, leaving 7 bases unmatched. CDR3 length: 14 amino acids. Germline CDR1 MNHNS, CDR2 SASEGT.

V usage is TRBV5-1 and J usage is TRBJ2-1, with 8 bases matching TRBD1. The CDR3 is 14 residues long. Unmatched junction bases numbered 8, after V lost 4 bases and J lost 8 bases. Germline CDR1 SGHRS, CDR2 YFSETQ. The CDR3 nucleotides read TGCGCCAGCAGCCCCCAGGGGGCTGGCCATGAGCAGTTCTTC. Protein: CASSPQGAGHEQFF.

In nucleotides, the CDR3 is TGTGCCAGCAGCCCGACAGGGGATAATTCACCCCTCCACTTT. Translation gives CASSPTGDNSPLHF. The J gene is TRBJ1-6, the V gene TRBV7-9; 8 nucleotides align to TRBD1. The V and J ends lost 5 bases and 5 bases, in that order; junction bases with no gene match: 2. CDR3 length: 14 amino acids. Germline CDR1 and CDR2: SEHNR and FQNEAQ (reference sequence). The variable domain in full, with the rest retrieved from reference TRBV7-9 and TRBJ1-6, is DTGVSQNPRHKITKRGQNVTFRCDPISEHNRLYWYRQTLGQGPEFLTYFQNEAQLEKSRLLSDRFSAERPKGSFSTLEIQRTEQGDSAMYLCASSPTGDNSPLHFGNGTRLTVT.

The V call is TRBV11-2, the J call TRBJ2-1, with 8 nucleotides matching TRBD2. V was pared by 4 bases and J by 10 bases, with 6 bases of the junction left unmatched. The germline V gene encodes CDR1 SGHAT and CDR2 FQNNGV. The CDR3 totals 13 residues. CDR3 in DNA: TGTGCCAGCAGCTCCCAATCTAGCGGGGAGCAGTTCTTC. It translates to CASSSQSSGEQFF.

This clone was seen once. The CDR3 region is CASSPGEQFVFF. The CDR3 DNA reads as TGTGCCAGCAGCCCTGGGGAACAGTTCGTGTTCTTC. This sequence joins TRBV5-5 and TRBJ2-1, with D unclear. The V end lost 4 bases, the J end lost 15 bases, and 17 bases lay between the germline ends. Germline V CDR1 and CDR2: SGHKS, YYEKEE (reference sequence). The CDR3 contains 12 residues.

V usage is TRBV29-1 and J usage is TRBJ2-1; 11 bases are a match to TRBD1. V was clipped by 6 bases and J by 4 bases; unmatched bases: 2. The germline CDR1 and CDR2 sequences are SQVTM and ANQGSEA. This CDR3 has 13 residues. CDR3 in amino acids: CSVGQGAYNEQFF. CDR3 bases: TGCAGCGTCGGACAGGGGGCGTACAATGAGCAGTTCTTC.

This rearrangement joins TRBV13 to TRBJ2-3; no clear D. The CDR3 length is 13 residues. Trimming took off 3 bases at V and 8 bases at J, with 12 bases between the two ends. The V gene's germline CDR1 is PRHDT and CDR2 FYEKMQ (reference sequence). The CDR3 spells CASSFAGLSTQYF. In nucleotides, the CDR3 is TGTGCCAGCAGCTTTGCAGGATTATCTACGCAGTATTTT.

In regard to this clone: This CDR3 is also generated by other DNA sequences in the sample. V gene TRBV7-9 combines with J gene TRBJ1-1; D not certain. Germline V lookup: CDR1 SEHNR, CDR2 FQNEAQ (reference sequence). The CDR3 loop spans 11 amino acids. Trimming pared 3 bases from V and 3 bases from J, leaving 2 bases between. The CDR3 reads CASSFDTEAFF. CDR3 nucleotides: TGTGCCAGCAGCTTCGACACTGAAGCTTTCTTT.

Regarding this clone: This sample also contains other DNA sequences that code for the same CDR3. The chain uses TRBV30 and TRBJ2-7; 11 bases align to TRBD1. From germline, CDR1 is GTSNPN and CDR2 SVGIG (reference sequence). The CDR3 totals 15 residues. The junction had 8 bases not matched to a gene; V was cut back by 3 bases and J by 4 bases. CDR3 DNA sequence: TGTGCCTGGAGCGAGGGGACAGGGGGTGGATACGAGCAGTACTTC. Translation: CAWSEGTGGGYEQYF.

CDR3 sequence: CASSLGVASGDTGELFF. Written as DNA, the CDR3 is TGTGCCAGCAGCTTAGGAGTCGCTAGCGGGGACACCGGGGAGCTGTTTTTT. The chain is built from TRBV11-3 and TRBJ2-2; 9 nucleotides agree with TRBD2. This CDR3 spans 17 amino acids. Losses at the gene ends were 1 base for V and 3 bases for J; bases not matched to a gene: 6. Germline V lookup: CDR1 SGHNT, CDR2 YENEEA.

This chain joins TRBV11-2 and TRBJ1-3, with TRBD1 matching over 9 bases. CDR3 size: 16 residues. Germline V gives CDR1 SGHAT, CDR2 FQNNGV. The V segment lost 4 bases and the J segment 2 bases; nucleotides outside the gene matches: 6. This chain's CDR3 is CASSSNRGQTGNTIYF. The CDR3 nucleotides are TGTGCCAGCAGCTCAAACAGGGGGCAGACTGGAAACACCATATATTTT.

V gene TRBV7-9 combines with J gene TRBJ1-6; a possible D gene is TRBD1 (5 bases). Trimming cost V 0 bases and J 2 bases, with 14 bases left between them. Germline V gene data show CDR1 as SEHNR and CDR2 as FQNEAQ (reference sequence). The CDR3 contains 18 residues. CDR3 bases: TGTGCCAGCAGCTTAGCGGGCCATCGAGGGGCCTATAATTCACCCCTCCACTTT. As protein: CASSLAGHRGAYNSPLHF. The full variable domain, rest sourced from reference TRBV7-9 and TRBJ1-6, is DTGVSQNPRHKITKRGQNVTFRCDPISEHNRLYWYRQTLGQGPEFLTYFQNEAQLEKSRLLSDRFSAERPKGSFSTLEIQRTEQGDSAMYLCASSLAGHRGAYNSPLHFGNGTRLTVT.

The chain combines TRBV4-3 with TRBJ2-7, with 8 bases identical to TRBD2. J gave up 3 bases and V 5 bases, and 15 bases lay outside the gene matches. Germline-derived CDR1 and CDR2 are LGHNA and YSLEER. CDR3 length: 17 amino acids. The CDR3 DNA is TGCGCCAGCAGCTACGACCTCGGCGGGGGGCCGGGCTACGAGCAGTACTTC. It specifies CASSYDLGGGPGYEQYF.

The chain combines TRBV21-1 with TRBJ2-7; the table's D call of TRBD1 was not tested on the DNA. TRBV21-1 is shown as a pseudogene. The CDR3 is made up of 20 amino acids. The CDR3 here is CASSKEGRESQSLSSYEQYF. CDR3 coding DNA: TGTGCCAGCAGCAAAGAGGGGCGTGAGTCACAGAGTTTAAGCTCCTACGAGCAGTACTTC.